This entry is about one T cell receptor (beta chain). Only in-frame clones appear in the TCRdb table, and some are missing; sequencing was by immunoSEQ multiplex PCR. The sample has about 93,000 clones; 95% are singletons. This CDR3 region has 15 residues. Trimming removed 1 base from V and 3 bases from J, with 10 bases in between. Germline V gene data show CDR1 as MGHRA and CDR2 as YSYEKL. This sample was taken from a study of technical replicates of blood from a handful of donors. V gene TRBV4-1 combines with J gene TRBJ2-4; D unclear. This clonotype was obtained from a human donor in good health. Sequenced input: T cells isolated from PBMCs. CDR3 coding DNA: TGCGCCAGCAGCCAAGGCCCACTTGGCAAAAACATTCAGTACTTC. Its protein product is CASSQGPLGKNIQYF.